The 2 T cell receptor beta chains below were found in one sample sequenced in a study of post-analysis software for immune sequencing data. Study-level findings and limits: TRBV5-6, TRBV5-1 and TRBV20-1 were among four or five TRBV segments more frequent in patients than controls.

Unique molecular identifiers were carried by the TCR beta cDNA libraries. TCRdb fed the PCR reads into MiXCR, producing one record per CDR3 protein. The repertoire has roughly 570,000 distinct CDR3 sequences, around a third of them found once; the top ten carry 4.5% to 7.5%. For these receptors, no antigen is known. The sample was blood. The origin of the receptors is a girl younger than 18 with multiple sclerosis.

The chain has TRBV5-5 and TRBJ1-2, with D maybe TRBD1 (6 bases). Trimming pared 0 bases from V and 7 bases from J, leaving 13 bases between. This CDR3 has 14 amino acids. The germline CDR1 and CDR2 sequences are SGHKS and YYEKEE (reference sequence). Written as DNA, the CDR3 is TGTGCCAGCAGCTTGGGTCAGGGGTTTAGTGGCTACACCTTC. Residues: CASSLGQGFSGYTF.

The chain carries TRBV5-1 and TRBJ2-2, with TRBD1 as a possible D gene (7 bases). Trimming took off 4 bases at V and 5 bases at J, with 18 bases between the two ends. The CDR3 spans 16 residues. CDR1 is SGHRS and CDR2 is YFSETQ in the germline V gene. The CDR3 loop reads CASSNGQAAGTGELFF. In DNA, the CDR3 is TGCGCCAGCAGCAACGGACAGGCGGCGGGGACCGGGGAGCTGTTTTTT.